The next 25 T cell receptor beta chains were all read from a single sample in a study of cytomegalovirus exposure and HLA in healthy donors. The PCR ran on 60 Vbeta and 13 Jbeta primers. Measured with immunoSEQ multiplex PCR; TCRdb has only the in-frame clones, and not every one. This sample has around 27,000 clones, with roughly 66% found just once. The source material was PBMCs. The receptors come from a male donor in good health and CMV-seropositive.

The V call is TRBV28, the J call TRBJ1-1, with TRBD1 as a possible D gene (6 bases). This CDR3 has 13 residues. Germline-derived CDR1 and CDR2 are MDHEN and SYDVKM. The V gene lost 8 bases and the J gene lost 3 bases, with 13 bases spanning the gap. The CDR3 nucleotides read TGTGCCAGCCGGCCCGGGACACACACTGAAGCTTTCTTT. The encoded protein is CASRPGTHTEAFF.

V gene TRBV6-5 combines with J gene TRBJ1-5; 10 bases map to TRBD1. The CDR3 spans 14 residues. Trimming removed 5 bases from V and 9 bases from J; junction bases left unmatched: 7. Germline CDR1 reads MNHEY; CDR2 reads SVGAGI. CDR3 nucleotide sequence: TGTGCCAGCAGTACGACAGGGGGCATAACGCCCCAGCATTTT. It codes for CASSTTGGITPQHF.

The chain uses TRBV4-1 and TRBJ1-4, with TRBD1 matching 7 bases. The CDR3 length is 15 residues. Germline V gives CDR1 MGHRA, CDR2 YSYEKL. Losses at the gene ends were 0 bases for V and 5 bases for J; bases not matched to a gene: 3. The CDR3 region has the DNA TGCGCCAGCAGCCAAGAAGGGACAGTAAATGAAAAACTGTTTTTT. This codes for CASSQEGTVNEKLFF.

CDR3 DNA sequence: TGTGCCAGCACCCCACAGGGGGCATTGGATCAGCCCCAGCATTTT. This translates into CASTPQGALDQPQHF. The J gene is TRBJ1-5, the V gene TRBV6-1; 9 positions agree with TRBD1. The V segment lost 7 bases and the J segment 5 bases; nucleotides outside the gene matches: 9. The CDR3 runs to 15 residues. Germline CDR1 is MNHNS and CDR2 is SASEGT.

V and J are TRBV7-9 and TRBJ2-7; 8 nucleotides align to TRBD1. CDR3 length: 14 amino acids. The J segment lost 5 bases and the V segment lost 4 bases, leaving 7 bases of the junction unmatched. In germline, CDR1 is SEHNR, CDR2 FQNEAQ (reference sequence). The CDR3, as DNA: TGTGCCAGCAGCTCCACGGACAGGGCCCACGAGCAGTACTTC. Protein sequence: CASSSTDRAHEQYF. Using reference TRBV7-9 and TRBJ2-7 for the parts outside the CDR3, the full variable domain is DTGVSQNPRHKITKRGQNVTFRCDPISEHNRLYWYRQTLGQGPEFLTYFQNEAQLEKSRLLSDRFSAERPKGSFSTLEIQRTEQGDSAMYLCASSSTDRAHEQYFGPGTRLTVT.

The CDR3 DNA follows: TGTGCCAGCAGCCCACTAGCGGGAAACTCCTACGAGCAGTACTTC. Translation: CASSPLAGNSYEQYF. The chain couples TRBV6-5 to TRBJ2-7; 10 bases map to TRBD2. CDR1 and CDR2 from the germline V gene are MNHEY and SVGAGI. The V and J ends lost 6 bases and 0 bases, in that order; junction bases with no gene match: 5. The CDR3 runs to 15 residues.

The chain couples TRBV19 to TRBJ2-7; the match to TRBD1 covers 7 bases. CDR1 LNHDA and CDR2 SQIVND come from the germline V gene (reference sequence). Germline trimming cut 1 base from V and 2 bases from J; bases unmatched to any gene: 2. This CDR3 contains 14 residues. CDR3 DNA: TGTGCCAGTAGTATAGGAGGGACAGCCTACGAGCAGTACTTC. This sequence encodes CASSIGGTAYEQYF.

The chain couples TRBV12-5 to TRBJ2-2; 9 bases map to TRBD1. Losses at the gene ends were 3 bases for V and 4 bases for J; bases not matched to a gene: 3. The CDR3 totals 15 residues. Per germline, CDR1 LGHNT and CDR2 FRNRAP. The CDR3 DNA is TGTGCTAGTGGTTTACAGGGGGCGGGCACCGGGGAGCTGTTTTTT. It yields the protein CASGLQGAGTGELFF.

The chain employs TRBV29-1 and TRBJ1-3, with D possibly TRBD1 on 5 matching bases. CDR3 size: 15 residues. CDR1 SQVTM and CDR2 ANQGSEA come from the germline V gene. The V end lost 4 bases, the J end lost 3 bases, and 16 bases lay between the germline ends. The CDR3 DNA is TGCAGCGTTGCGGTGTCGGGCAGGGTTGGAAACACCATATATTTT. Amino acids: CSVAVSGRVGNTIYF.

The V and J genes are TRBV7-8 and TRBJ2-1; D gene unclear. The CDR3 covers 12 residues. Trimming removed 5 bases at V and 7 bases at J, with 9 bases between. Germline V CDR1 and CDR2: SGHVS, FQNEAQ. In nucleotides, the CDR3 is TGTGCCAGCAGCCCCCACAGAAATGAGCAGTTCTTC. Translating gives CASSPHRNEQFF.

The chain combines TRBV4-2 with TRBJ2-5; 8 nucleotides line up with TRBD2. This CDR3 region has 16 residues. The junction had 13 bases not matched to a gene; V was cut back by 5 bases and J by 5 bases. Germline CDR1 LGHNA, CDR2 YNFKEQ. CDR3 sequence: CASSKAQAGDAETQYF. The CDR3, as DNA: TGTGCCAGCAGCAAAGCCCAAGCGGGAGATGCGGAGACCCAGTACTTC.

V gene TRBV29-1 combines with J gene TRBJ2-3; 10 bases are shared with TRBD1. This CDR3 spans 17 amino acids. With V trimmed by 4 bases and J by 1 base, 11 bases remained unmatched. Germline V gene data show CDR1 as SQVTM and CDR2 as ANQGSEA. Here the CDR3 reads CSVARGSGTGGTDTQYF. The CDR3 bases are TGCAGCGTTGCCAGGGGGTCCGGGACAGGGGGCACAGATACGCAGTATTTT.

The chain employs TRBV19 and TRBJ1-1; 7 bases line up with TRBD1. V was clipped by 4 bases and J by 0 bases; unmatched bases: 20. The CDR3 sequence is 20 residues long. Germline assignment: CDR1 LNHDA and CDR2 SQIVND (reference sequence). For the CDR3, the DNA is TGTGCCAGTAGTACCGGTATTGGCCCGGGACAGCGAATAATGAACACTGAAGCTTTCTTT. It translates to CASSTGIGPGQRIMNTEAFF.

V gene TRBV28 combines with J gene TRBJ1-2; no definite D call. V was trimmed by 5 bases and J by 4 bases, leaving 14 bases between them. The CDR3 covers 14 residues. From germline, CDR1 is MDHEN and CDR2 SYDVKM. The CDR3 here is CASSAGRAGYGYTF. CDR3 nucleotides: TGTGCCAGCAGTGCGGGGAGGGCTGGCTATGGCTACACCTTC.

The J gene is TRBJ1-2, the V gene TRBV27; D may be TRBD1 (5 bases). Germline V lookup: CDR1 MNHEY, CDR2 SMNVEV (reference sequence). The CDR3 loop spans 18 amino acids. V dropped 4 bases and J dropped 0 bases, with 21 bases sitting between them. The CDR3 loop reads CASSSLWGRGSANYGYTF. The CDR3 DNA reads TGTGCCAGCAGTTCATTATGGGGTCGGGGGAGTGCTAACTATGGCTACACCTTC.

The chain couples TRBV6-5 to TRBJ2-5, with 9 nucleotides matching TRBD1. V lost 5 bases to trimming and J lost 8 bases; unmatched junction nucleotides: 12. Germline V gene lookup returns CDR1 MNHEY and CDR2 SVGAGI. This CDR3 is 15 amino acids long. The CDR3 nucleotides are TGTGCCAGCAGTCCACCGGGACAGGGAAAGTCTACCCAGTACTTC. Amino acid sequence: CASSPPGQGKSTQYF.

This clone was detected many times. The rearrangement joins TRBV4-1 to TRBJ2-1; 8 bases agree with TRBD2. The CDR3 totals 17 residues. V was pared by 4 bases and J by 0 bases, with 8 bases of the junction left unmatched. The germline V gene encodes CDR1 MGHRA and CDR2 YSYEKL. The CDR3 sequence is CASSLATGGSSYNEQFF. The CDR3 DNA reads TGCGCCAGCAGCCTCGCGACGGGGGGGAGCTCCTACAATGAGCAGTTCTTC.

The chain links TRBV7-9 to TRBJ2-7; D is ambiguous. The CDR3 extends over 13 amino acids. CDR1 and CDR2 (germline): SEHNR, FQNEAQ (reference sequence). V was shortened by 5 bases and J by 2 bases, with 10 bases between the two germline ends. The CDR3 spells CASSASGTYEQYF. CDR3 bases: TGTGCCAGCAGCGCCTCAGGTACCTACGAGCAGTACTTC. Combining the CDR3 with reference TRBV7-9 and TRBJ2-7 gives the whole variable domain DTGVSQNPRHKITKRGQNVTFRCDPISEHNRLYWYRQTLGQGPEFLTYFQNEAQLEKSRLLSDRFSAERPKGSFSTLEIQRTEQGDSAMYLCASSASGTYEQYFGPGTRLTVT.

This clone turned up a few times. V usage is TRBV5-4 and J usage is TRBJ1-4; D is perhaps TRBD1 (6 bases). CDR1 and CDR2 from the germline V gene are SGHNT and YYREEE (reference sequence). Between the trimmed V and J ends, which lost 3 bases and 6 bases, there was a span of 12 bases. This CDR3 spans 14 amino acids. The CDR3 sequence: CASSSQGSHEKLFF. Written as DNA, the CDR3 is TGTGCCAGCAGCTCGCAGGGGTCCCATGAAAAACTGTTTTTT.

This clone occurred a few times. This rearrangement joins TRBV7-3 to TRBJ2-5, with 11 bases that match TRBD1. The germline gives CDR1 SGHTA, CDR2 FQGTGA. The CDR3 extends over 15 amino acids. With 2 bases clipped from V and 5 bases from J, the junction kept 4 bases outside the gene matches. The CDR3 region has the DNA TGTGCCAGCAGCTTAGGACAGGGGGCACGGGAGACCCAGTACTTC. Translated: CASSLGQGARETQYF. Based on the CDR3 plus reference TRBV7-3 and TRBJ2-5, the full variable domain is GAGVSQTPSNKVTEKGKYVELRCDPISGHTALYWYRQSLGQGPEFLIYFQGTGAADDSGLPNDRFFAVRPEGSVSTLKIQRTERGDSAVYLCASSLGQGARETQYFGPGTRLLVL.

This clone was seen repeatedly, ten times or more. This chain links TRBV6-5 with TRBJ2-7; 7 bases are a match to TRBD2. V shed 0 bases, J shed 1 base, and the junction held 3 bases outside the gene matches. Germline V gene lookup returns CDR1 MNHEY and CDR2 SVGAGI. The CDR3 runs to 15 residues. CDR3 sequence: CASSYSAGESYEQYF. Written as DNA, the CDR3 is TGTGCCAGCAGTTACTCGGCGGGGGAGTCCTACGAGCAGTACTTC.

In its sample, this clone was seen once. CDR3 sequence reads: CASSYSGGHEQFF. CDR3 nucleotide sequence: TGTGCCAGCAGTTACTCAGGAGGGCATGAGCAGTTCTTC. J is TRBJ2-1 and V is TRBV6-5; D may be TRBD2 (6 bases). The CDR3 is 13 amino acids. The ends were cut back, 0 bases at V and 8 bases at J, with 8 bases in the middle. Germline CDR1 reads MNHEY; CDR2 reads SVGAGI.

The chain couples TRBV11-2 to TRBJ1-4; a weak D match, TRBD1 (5 bases). The CDR3 consists of 15 residues. CDR1 is SGHAT and CDR2 is FQNNGV in the germline V gene. Trimming took 1 base from V and 10 from J, leaving 16 bases between them. CDR3 amino acids: CASSLGTPPGGKLFF. CDR3 in DNA: TGTGCCAGCAGCTTAGGGACACCCCCGGGTGGAAAACTGTTTTTT.

Written as DNA, the CDR3 is TGTGCCAGCAGTTACTTAGGGAGTGGTTCCTACAATGAGCAGTTCTTC. Translated, it gives CASSYLGSGSYNEQFF. V gene TRBV6-5 combines with J gene TRBJ2-1; tentative D call: TRBD2 (5 bases). CDR1 MNHEY and CDR2 SVGAGI come from the germline V gene. The CDR3 sequence is 16 residues long. Deletions cut 1 base from V and 1 base from J, with 11 bases between.

This clone was counted between two and nine times. The chain carries TRBV5-4 and TRBJ2-2; 9 bases line up with TRBD1. The CDR3 spans 14 residues. The V gene end was trimmed by 4 bases and the J gene end by 5 bases; junction bases not matched to a gene: 3. Germline V CDR1 and CDR2: SGHNT, YYREEE (reference sequence). CDR3 sequence reads: CASSGDRATGELFF. The CDR3 bases are TGTGCCAGCAGCGGGGACAGGGCAACCGGGGAGCTGTTTTTT.